Sequencing of this T cell receptor beta chain was carried out in a study of blood T cell repertoires in COVID-19. The wider study: Samples representing acute and convalescent COVID-19 were sourced from the United States, Italy and Spain. Sources were T cells, B-cell-depleted T cells, or PBMCs; the material itself was cDNA or gDNA.

This CDR3 comprises 14 residues. With V trimmed by 6 bases and J by 3 bases, 7 bases remained unmatched. The germline V gene encodes CDR1 ENHRY and CDR2 SYGVKD. In the study's own analysis: Reference gene primers were amplified, and this amplification served to estimate nucleated cell counts. Libraries were prepared by immunoSEQ multiplex PCR; TCRdb keeps only in-frame clonotypes and omits some of them. The DNA gave D and trimming, while V, J and clone size come from that table. The repertoire holds 75,000 to 95,000 clones, 70% to 90% seen once, with approximately 2.9% in the top ten. The sequenced sample consisted of peripheral blood. The chain couples TRBV10-3 to TRBJ1-1; 7 bases map to TRBD1. The receptor comes from an elderly woman with acute or convalescent COVID-19. CDR3 bases: TGTGCCATCAGGCCGGGACAGAAAGACACTGAAGCTTTCTTT. Protein product: CAIRPGQKDTEAFF.